This TCR beta chain was sequenced in a study of human thymus T cells. Thymus tissue was removed during corrective cardiac surgery. Produced via immunoSEQ multiplex PCR; TCRdb's table is partial and in-frame only. The sample includes some 130,000 clones, approximately 96% of them seen just once. The germline CDR1 and CDR2 sequences are MDHEN and SYDVKM. There are 13 residues in the CDR3. Trimming took 2 bases from V and 2 from J, leaving 5 bases between them. The rearrangement links TRBV28 to TRBJ2-3; D is unclear. This TCR came from a boy younger than two with a congenital heart defect but otherwise immunologically healthy. The sample comprised thymus tissue. The chain's CDR3 is CASSLDSTDTQYF. The DNA of the CDR3 is TGTGCCAGCAGTTTAGACTCCACAGATACGCAGTATTTT.